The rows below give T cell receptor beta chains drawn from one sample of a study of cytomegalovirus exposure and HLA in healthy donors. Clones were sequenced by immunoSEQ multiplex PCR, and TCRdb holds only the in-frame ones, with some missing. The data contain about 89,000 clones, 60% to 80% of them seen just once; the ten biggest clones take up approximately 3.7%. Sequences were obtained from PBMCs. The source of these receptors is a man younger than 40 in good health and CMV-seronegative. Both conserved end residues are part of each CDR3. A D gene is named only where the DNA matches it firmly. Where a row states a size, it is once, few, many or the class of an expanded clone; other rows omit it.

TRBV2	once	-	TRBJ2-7	TGTGCCAGCGGCAGATCCTCCTACGAGCAGTACTTC	CASGRSSYEQYF
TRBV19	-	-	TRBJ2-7	TGTGCCAGTAGTATAGTGGCGACATACCAGTACGAGCAGTACTTC	CASSIVATYQYEQYF
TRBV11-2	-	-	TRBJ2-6	TGTGCCAGCAGCTTTCGAGCGTTCAACTCTGGGGCCAACGTCCTGACTTTC	CASSFRAFNSGANVLTF
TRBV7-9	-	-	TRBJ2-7	TGTGCCAGCAGCCCCCGACAGTACGAGCAGTACTTC	CASSPRQYEQYF
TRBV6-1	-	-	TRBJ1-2	TGTGCCAGCAGTGAAACCAGGGGCGAGGGGTATGGCTACACCTTC	CASSETRGEGYGYTF
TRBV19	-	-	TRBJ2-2	TGTGCCAGTAGTATTAGAAAGGGGTCGGTCGGGGAGCTGTTTTTT	CASSIRKGSVGELFF
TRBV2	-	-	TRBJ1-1	TGTGCCAGCAAAGGGGTGGAGAACACTGAAGCTTTCTTT	CASKGVENTEAFF
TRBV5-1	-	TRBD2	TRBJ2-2	TGCGCCAGCAGCTTCTCAGCGGGAGCCCCGATCGGGGAGCTGTTTTTT	CASSFSAGAPIGELFF
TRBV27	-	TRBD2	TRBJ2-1	TGTGCCAGCAGTTTGGTAGCGGGCACCTACAATGAGCAGTTCTTC	CASSLVAGTYNEQFF
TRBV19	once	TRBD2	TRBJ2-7	TGTGCCAGTAGTACATCGGGACTAGCGATCTACGAGCAGTACTTC	CASSTSGLAIYEQYF
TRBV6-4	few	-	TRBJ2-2	TGTGCCAGCAGTGACTTTCTCACCGGGGAGCTGTTTTTT	CASSDFLTGELFF
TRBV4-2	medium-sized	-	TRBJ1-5	TGTGCCAGCAGCCAGCACCTGGGGGAGGGCAATCAGCCCCAGCATTTT	CASSQHLGEGNQPQHF
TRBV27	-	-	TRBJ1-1	TGTGCCAGCAGTTCACGGGGTTCCACTGAAGCTTTCTTT	CASSSRGSTEAFF
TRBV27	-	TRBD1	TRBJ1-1	TGTGCCAGCAGTTTAGGGGACAGGATGAACACTGAAGCTTTCTTT	CASSLGDRMNTEAFF
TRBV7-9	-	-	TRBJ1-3	TGTGCCAGCACTGAGAGGGGACTCTCTGGAAACACCATATATTTT	CASTERGLSGNTIYF
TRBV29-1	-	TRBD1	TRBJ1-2	TGCAGCGTCAGGGGACAGGGGACCATTAACTATGGCTACACCTTC	CSVRGQGTINYGYTF
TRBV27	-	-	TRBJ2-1	TGTGCCAGTGCCCGGACTCCAAGCTCCTACAATGAGCAGTTCTTC	CASARTPSSYNEQFF
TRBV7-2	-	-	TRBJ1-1	TGTGCCAGCACCCCTGGGGGGGGTTATAACACTGAAGCTTTCTTT	CASTPGGGYNTEAFF
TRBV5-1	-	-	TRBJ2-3	TGCGCCAGCAGCTTGGCTCAGAGCACAGATACGCAGTATTTT	CASSLAQSTDTQYF
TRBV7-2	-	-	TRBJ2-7	TGTGCCAGCAGCCCCCGGTACGAGCAGTACTTC	CASSPRYEQYF
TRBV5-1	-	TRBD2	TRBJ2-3	TGCGCCAGCAAAATAGCGGGAGCCCCCGATACGCAGTATTTT	CASKIAGAPDTQYF
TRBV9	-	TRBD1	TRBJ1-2	TGTGCCAGCAGCGACGGGACAGGGGGCTACACCTTC	CASSDGTGGYTF
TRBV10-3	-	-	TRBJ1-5	TGTGCCATCAGTGTTTCACAGGGAAATCAGCCCCAGCATTTT	CAISVSQGNQPQHF
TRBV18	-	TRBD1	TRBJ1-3	TGTGCCAGCTCACCACCGACAGGGGAGCGAAACACCATATATTTT	CASSPPTGERNTIYF
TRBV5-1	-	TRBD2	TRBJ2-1	TGCGCCAGCAGCTTGTGGGCTAGCGGTAGTATACGCAATGAGCAGTTCTTC	CASSLWASGSIRNEQFF
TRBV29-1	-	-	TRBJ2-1	TGCAGCGTTGGGTTGACGGGAGTGTCCTACAATGAGCAGTTCTTC	CSVGLTGVSYNEQFF
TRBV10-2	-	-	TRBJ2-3	TGCGCCAGTACCCATCAGGGGGATACGCAGTATTTT	CASTHQGDTQYF
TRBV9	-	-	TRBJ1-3	TGTGCCAGCAGGCCTCCGGGATCCGCGGAAACGGGCACCATATATTTT	CASRPPGSAETGTIYF
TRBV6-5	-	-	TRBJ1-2	TGTGCCAGCCTGGGGGGGCGCAGTAACTATGGCTACACCTTC	CASLGGRSNYGYTF
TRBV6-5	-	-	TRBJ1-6	TGTGCCAGCAGTCAGGATTTTTACGGTTCACCCCTCCACTTT	CASSQDFYGSPLHF
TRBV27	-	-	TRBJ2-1	TGTGCCAGCAGTTTATCCCCGAGCTCCTACAATGAGCAGTTCTTC	CASSLSPSSYNEQFF
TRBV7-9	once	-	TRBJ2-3	TGTGCCAGCAGCTTTATTACAGATACGCAGTATTTT	CASSFITDTQYF
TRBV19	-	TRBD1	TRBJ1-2	TGTGCCAGTAGTCCAGGGGGGAGGTATGGCTACACCTTC	CASSPGGRYGYTF
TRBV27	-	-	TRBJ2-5	TGTGCCAGCAGTTTACAGGGGCGCGTCCCAGAGACCCAGTACTTC	CASSLQGRVPETQYF
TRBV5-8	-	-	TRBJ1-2	TGTGCCAGCAGCTTGCGCCCACCATACTTAGCTAACTATGGCTACACCTTC	CASSLRPPYLANYGYTF
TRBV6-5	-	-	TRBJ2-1	TGTGCCAGCAGTTATCGTTCGACAGCATACAATGAGCAGTTCTTC	CASSYRSTAYNEQFF
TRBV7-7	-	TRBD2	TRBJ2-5	TGTGCCAGCAGCACACGAGCGGGAAAGACCCAGTACTTC	CASSTRAGKTQYF
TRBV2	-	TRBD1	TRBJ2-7	TGTGCCAGCAGGTTCACAGGGGGCCCCTACGAGCAGTACTTC	CASRFTGGPYEQYF
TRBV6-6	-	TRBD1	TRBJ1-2	TGTGCCAGCAGTTTCCAGGGGGGCCACTATGGCTACACCTTC	CASSFQGGHYGYTF
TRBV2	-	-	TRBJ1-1	TGTGCCAGCACTCTCCTGAACACTGAAGCTTTCTTT	CASTLLNTEAFF
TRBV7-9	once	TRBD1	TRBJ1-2	TGTGCCAGCAGCTTAGGAATCAGGGGGCCGAATCACGGCTACACCTTC	CASSLGIRGPNHGYTF
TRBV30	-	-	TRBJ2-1	TGTGCCTGGGGACAGTTCAGCTCCTACAATGAGCAGTTCTTC	CAWGQFSSYNEQFF
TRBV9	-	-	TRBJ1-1	TGTGCCAGCAGCGTTGCCGGGACAACGAACACTGAAGCTTTCTTT	CASSVAGTTNTEAFF
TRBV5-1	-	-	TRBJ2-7	TGCGCCAGCAGCCCAAGGCCCCAGGGGCCCTACGAGCAGTACTTC	CASSPRPQGPYEQYF
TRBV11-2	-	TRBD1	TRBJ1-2	TGTGCCAGCAGCTTATACAGGGGGGAAACCGTCAACTATGGCTACACCTTC	CASSLYRGETVNYGYTF
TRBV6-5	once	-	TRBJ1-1	TGTGCCAGCAGTGGTACAGGCGGGGTGACTGAAGCTTTCTTT	CASSGTGGVTEAFF
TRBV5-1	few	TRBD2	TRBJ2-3	TGCGCCAGCAGCTTGGCCAGCGGGGGGGCCGCAGATACGCAGTATTTT	CASSLASGGAADTQYF
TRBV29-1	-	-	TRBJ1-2	TGCAGCGTTGGGGCGGGGGGCGGCTATGGCTACACCTTC	CSVGAGGGYGYTF
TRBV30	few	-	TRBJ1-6	TGTGCCTGGGGCCGGGATAATTCACCCCTCCACTTT	CAWGRDNSPLHF
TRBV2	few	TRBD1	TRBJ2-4	TGTGCCAGCAGTGACTCCGGGACAGGGAGGCACATTCAGTACTTC	CASSDSGTGRHIQYF
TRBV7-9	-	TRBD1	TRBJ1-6	TGTGCCAGCAGCTTAGACGGTTTGGTGGGACAGGGCATTTCACCCCTCCACTTT	CASSLDGLVGQGISPLHF
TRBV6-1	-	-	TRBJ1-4	TGTGCCAGCAGTGAATTTCACTCTGCAACTAATGAAAAACTGTTTTTT	CASSEFHSATNEKLFF
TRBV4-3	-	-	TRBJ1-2	TGCGCCAGCAGCCACACAACTAGCTATGGCTACACCTTC	CASSHTTSYGYTF
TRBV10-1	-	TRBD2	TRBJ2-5	TGCGCCAGCAGTGAGCCGACTAGCGGTCGCGACCAAGAGACCCAGTACTTC	CASSEPTSGRDQETQYF